Listed below are T cell receptor beta chains from one sample, sequenced in a study of regulatory T cells in long-lasting Graves disease. Via MiXCR, TCRdb re-called the multiplex PCR reads, giving one row per CDR3 protein. The table shows hundreds of thousands of distinct CDR3 sequences, with 15% to 20% occurring only once. The same sample was also used in a study of T cells in Graves' hyperthyroidism and ophthalmopathy.

The sequences come from peripheral blood mononuclear cells (PBMCs), collected at new diagnosis, from a patient treated with antithyroid drugs. The receptors shown here come from a middle-aged man with Graves disease. The CDR3 runs from the conserved cysteine through the conserved F or W. The D gene is left open where the match is weak. Where a row states a size, it is once, few, many or the class of an expanded clone; other rows omit it.

j_call	d_call	clone_size	v_call	cdr3_aa	cdr3_nt
TRBJ2-6	TRBD1	many	TRBV6-1	CASSVQGGLLFGANVLTF	TGTGCCAGCAGTGTACAGGGGGGTCTCCTTTTTGGGGCCAACGTCCTGACTTTC
TRBJ2-5	NA	many	TRBV28	CASSSGRREQETQYF	TGTGCCAGCAGTTCTGGGCGGAGAGAACAAGAGACCCAGTACTTC
TRBJ2-2	TRBD2	many	TRBV20-1	CSARGQRGAGGELFF	TGCAGTGCTAGAGGACAGCGGGGGGCCGGCGGGGAGCTGTTTTTT
TRBJ1-6	TRBD1	NA	TRBV20-1	CSAITGTDISPLHF	TGCAGTGCTATAACCGGGACAGATATTTCACCCCTCCACTTT
TRBJ2-1	TRBD2	many	TRBV7-2	CASSEGLAGVDNEQFF	TGTGCCAGCAGCGAAGGACTAGCGGGGGTAGACAATGAGCAGTTCTTC
TRBJ2-7	NA	NA	TRBV19	CASSIYYGAYEQYF	TGTGCCAGTAGTATTTACTACGGCGCCTACGAGCAGTACTTC
TRBJ2-5	NA	NA	TRBV7-9	CASGVETQYF	TGTGCCAGCGGAGTGGAGACCCAGTACTTC
TRBJ2-5	NA	NA	TRBV9	CASSVGRGEGETQYF	TGTGCCAGCAGCGTAGGCCGGGGAGAAGGGGAGACCCAGTACTTC
TRBJ1-2	NA	many	TRBV7-2	CASSLEGAYGYTF	TGCGCCAGCAGCCTCGAGGGAGCCTATGGCTACACCTTC
TRBJ1-2	NA	NA	TRBV9	CASSVDRNYGYTF	TGTGCCAGCAGCGTTGACAGGAACTATGGCTACACCTTC
TRBJ1-1	NA	once	TRBV4-3	CASSQETGFNTEAFF	TGCGCCAGCAGCCAAGAAACCGGATTTAACACTGAAGCTTTCTTT
TRBJ2-5	NA	many	TRBV28	CASSPGPGRETQYF	TGTGCCAGCAGTCCCGGCCCAGGCCGAGAGACCCAGTACTTC
TRBJ2-3	NA	few	TRBV6-1	CASSPGRDTDTQYF	TGTGCCAGCAGCCCGGGACGCGACACAGATACGCAGTATTTT
TRBJ1-6	TRBD1	many	TRBV5-5	CASSLVGQGNSPLHF	TGTGCCAGCAGCTTGGTAGGACAGGGGAATTCACCCCTCCACTTT
TRBJ2-1	NA	few	TRBV5-1	CASSSSPGPRQAAYNEQFF	TGCGCCAGCAGCTCCTCACCCGGCCCCAGACAGGCCGCCTACAATGAGCAGTTCTTC
TRBJ1-4	NA	many	TRBV5-5	CASSLLGIQGHEKLFF	TGTGCCAGCAGCCTACTCGGGATACAGGGTCATGAAAAACTGTTTTTT
TRBJ2-5	NA	few	TRBV11-2	CASSSHKETQYF	TGTGCCAGCAGCTCTCATAAAGAGACCCAGTACTTC
TRBJ1-5	NA	NA	TRBV6-2/TRBV6-3	CASSLMGSNQPQHF	TGTGCCAGCAGCTTGATGGGGAGCAATCAGCCCCAGCATTTT
TRBJ2-1	TRBD2	many	TRBV12-3/TRBV12-4	CASRPLAGRYNEQFF	TGTGCCAGCAGACCACTAGCGGGGAGGTACAATGAGCAGTTCTTC
TRBJ2-5	TRBD2	many	TRBV7-8	CASSLTSGGETQYF	TGTGCCAGCAGCCTGACTAGCGGGGGGGAGACCCAGTACTTC
TRBJ1-6	NA	NA	TRBV20-1	CSPLSGDYNSPLHF	TGCAGTCCTTTATCGGGGGATTATAATTCACCCCTCCACTTT
TRBJ1-6	TRBD1	NA	TRBV15	CATSRGGQGPNSPLHF	TGTGCCACCAGCAGAGGAGGACAGGGCCCTAATTCACCCCTCCACTTT
TRBJ2-5	TRBD2	NA	TRBV24-1	CATSDLNGGAGETQYF	TGTGCCACCAGTGATTTGAACGGGGGGGCTGGAGAGACCCAGTACTTC
TRBJ2-3	NA	many	TRBV18	CASSLSLGDTQYF	TGTGCCAGCTCACTGTCCCTCGGGGATACGCAGTATTTT
TRBJ2-1	NA	few	TRBV7-9	CASSLELRVRNEQFF	TGTGCCAGCAGCTTAGAACTGAGGGTTCGAAATGAGCAGTTCTTC
TRBJ2-1	TRBD1	many	TRBV18	CASSPPSTGGNEQFF	TGTGCCAGCTCACCACCCTCCACAGGGGGCAATGAGCAGTTCTTC
TRBJ2-3	NA	many	TRBV3-1	CASSQGIAAGTDTQYF	TGTGCCAGCAGCCAAGGTATAGCGGCTGGCACAGATACGCAGTATTTT
TRBJ2-7	NA	NA	TRBV4-2	CASSQAWTATYEQYF	TGTGCCAGCAGCCAAGCATGGACTGCTACCTACGAGCAGTACTTC
TRBJ1-6	NA	few	TRBV28	CASSLYSTPLHF	TGTGCCAGCAGTTTATATTCGACACCCCTCCACTTT